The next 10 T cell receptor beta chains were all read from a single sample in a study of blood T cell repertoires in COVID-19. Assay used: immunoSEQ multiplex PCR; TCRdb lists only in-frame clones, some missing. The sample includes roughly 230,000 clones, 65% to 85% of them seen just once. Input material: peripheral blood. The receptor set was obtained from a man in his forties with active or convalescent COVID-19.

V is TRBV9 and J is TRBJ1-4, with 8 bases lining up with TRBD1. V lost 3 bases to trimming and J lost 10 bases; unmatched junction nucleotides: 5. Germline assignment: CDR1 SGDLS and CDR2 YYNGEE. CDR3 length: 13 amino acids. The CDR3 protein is CASSEGGTGKLFF. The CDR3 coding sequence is TGTGCCAGCAGCGAGGGAGGGACAGGAAAACTGTTTTTT.

The CDR3 bases are TGTGCCAGCAGCCAAGCATCACAGGGTGGGGAAAAACTGTTTTTT. Protein sequence: CASSQASQGGEKLFF. The chain carries TRBV3-1 (or the pseudogene TRBV3-2) and TRBJ1-4; D perhaps matches TRBD1 (6 bases). The germline V gene encodes CDR1 LGHDT and CDR2 YNNKEL (reference sequence). This CDR3 spans 15 amino acids. V dropped 1 base and J dropped 8 bases, with 14 bases sitting between them.

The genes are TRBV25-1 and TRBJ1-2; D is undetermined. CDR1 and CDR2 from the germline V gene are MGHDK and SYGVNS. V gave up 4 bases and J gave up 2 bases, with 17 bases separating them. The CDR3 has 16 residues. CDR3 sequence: CASSAVGDPSNYGYTF. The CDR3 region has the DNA TGTGCCAGCAGTGCCGTAGGAGACCCTTCCAACTATGGCTACACCTTC.

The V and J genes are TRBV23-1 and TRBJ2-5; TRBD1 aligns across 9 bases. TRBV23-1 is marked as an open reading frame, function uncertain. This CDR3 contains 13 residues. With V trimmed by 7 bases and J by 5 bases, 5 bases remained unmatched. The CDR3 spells CASKGTGGETQYF. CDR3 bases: TGCGCCAGCAAGGGAACAGGGGGCGAGACCCAGTACTTC.

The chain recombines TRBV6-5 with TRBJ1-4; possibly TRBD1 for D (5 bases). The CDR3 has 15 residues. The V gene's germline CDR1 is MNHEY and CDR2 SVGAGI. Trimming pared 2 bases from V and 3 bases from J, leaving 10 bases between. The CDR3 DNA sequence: TGTGCCAGCAGTTACGGAGGGGAACCTAATGAAAAACTGTTTTTT. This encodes CASSYGGEPNEKLFF.

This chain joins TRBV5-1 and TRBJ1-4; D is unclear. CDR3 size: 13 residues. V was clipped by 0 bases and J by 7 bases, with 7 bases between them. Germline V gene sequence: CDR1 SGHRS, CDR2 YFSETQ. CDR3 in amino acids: CASSLARGEKLFF. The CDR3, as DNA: TGCGCCAGCAGCTTGGCCCGCGGTGAAAAACTGTTTTTT.

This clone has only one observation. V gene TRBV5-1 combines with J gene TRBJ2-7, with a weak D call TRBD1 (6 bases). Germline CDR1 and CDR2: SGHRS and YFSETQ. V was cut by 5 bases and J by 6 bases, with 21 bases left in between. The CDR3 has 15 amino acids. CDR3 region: CASSLAPTGAFEQYF. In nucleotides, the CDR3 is TGCGCCAGCAGTTTAGCCCCGACAGGAGCCTTCGAGCAGTACTTC. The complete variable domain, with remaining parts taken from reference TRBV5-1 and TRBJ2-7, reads KAGVTQTPRYLIKTRGQQVTLSCSPISGHRSVSWYQQTPGQGLQFLFEYFSETQRNKGNFPGRFSGRQFSNSRSEMNVSTLELGDSALYLCASSLAPTGAFEQYFGPGTRLTVT.

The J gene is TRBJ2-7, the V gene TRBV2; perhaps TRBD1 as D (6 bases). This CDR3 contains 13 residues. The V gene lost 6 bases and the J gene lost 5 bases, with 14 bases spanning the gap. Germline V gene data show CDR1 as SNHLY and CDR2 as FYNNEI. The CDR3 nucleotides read TGTGCCAGCAGACCACAGGGTATGGACGAGCAGTACTTC. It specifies CASRPQGMDEQYF.

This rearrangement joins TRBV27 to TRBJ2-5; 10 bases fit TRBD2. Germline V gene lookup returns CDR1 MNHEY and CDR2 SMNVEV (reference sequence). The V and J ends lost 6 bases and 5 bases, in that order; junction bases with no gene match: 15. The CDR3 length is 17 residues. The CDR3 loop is CASSYAGTSVRGETQYF. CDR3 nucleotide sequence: TGTGCCAGCAGCTACGCCGGGACTAGCGTACGAGGGGAGACCCAGTACTTC.

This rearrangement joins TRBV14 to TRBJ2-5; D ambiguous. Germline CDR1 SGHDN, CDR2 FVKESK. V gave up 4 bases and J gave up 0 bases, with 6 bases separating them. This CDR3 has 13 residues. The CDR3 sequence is CASSLYHQETQYF. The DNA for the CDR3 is TGTGCCAGCAGCCTCTATCACCAAGAGACCCAGTACTTC. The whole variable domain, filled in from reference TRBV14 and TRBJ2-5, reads EAGVTQFPSHSVIEKGQTVTLRCDPISGHDNLYWYRRVMGKEIKFLLHFVKESKQDESGMPNNRFLAERTGGTYSTLKVQPAELEDSGVYFCASSLYHQETQYFGPGTRLLVL.